This TCR beta chain was identified during a study of human T cells and chemical hapten exposure. The CDR3 spans 16 residues. Trimming removed 3 bases from V and 2 bases from J, with 18 bases in between. CDR1 and CDR2 (germline): SGDLS, YYNGEE. Study-wide results and limits: Patch test score rose with PT1 expanded TCR count, significant at thresholds 8, 16 and 32, not 4.

At least ten counts were recorded for this clonotype. Antigen: not known. TCRdb used MiXCR to reprocess the RACE reads, holding one entry per CDR3 protein. The sample has around 380,000 distinct CDR3 sequences; around 5.5% are singletons. Time point noted: pre-sensitization, week 0. The treatment: therapeutic diphenylcyclopropenone sensitization with weekly scalp DPC. Total RNA was isolated from unfractionated whole blood. The clonotype originates from a woman between 18 and 29 years old with alopecia areata. Some clones in this sample may be carry-over from other donors' samples. The chain employs TRBV9 and TRBJ2-7, with D perhaps matching TRBD1 (6 bases). The sample consisted of whole blood, taken in connection with sensitization to the hapten diphenylcyclopropenone (DPC). The CDR3 here is CASSATDSYLTYEQYF. The CDR3 DNA reads TGTGCCAGCAGCGCCACGGACAGCTACCTTACCTACGAGCAGTACTTC.